Sequencing of this T cell receptor (beta chain) was carried out in a study of technical replicates of blood from a handful of donors. This clone was observed once. Sequencing was performed with immunoSEQ multiplex PCR; in TCRdb, only in-frame clones are kept and a portion is missing. The table has over 25,000 clones, roughly nine tenths seen once. Trimming stripped 2 bases from V and 3 bases from J, with 7 bases between. In germline, CDR1 is KGHSH, CDR2 LQKENI. This CDR3 comprises 13 residues. Sequenced: PBMCs. The sequence derives from a human donor in good health. Some clones in this sample may be carry-over from other donors' samples. The rearrangement links TRBV18 to TRBJ1-1; D unclear. The CDR3 nucleotides are TGTGCCAGCTCACCAGCGGGCGACACTGAAGCTTTCTTT. Translating it yields CASSPAGDTEAFF.